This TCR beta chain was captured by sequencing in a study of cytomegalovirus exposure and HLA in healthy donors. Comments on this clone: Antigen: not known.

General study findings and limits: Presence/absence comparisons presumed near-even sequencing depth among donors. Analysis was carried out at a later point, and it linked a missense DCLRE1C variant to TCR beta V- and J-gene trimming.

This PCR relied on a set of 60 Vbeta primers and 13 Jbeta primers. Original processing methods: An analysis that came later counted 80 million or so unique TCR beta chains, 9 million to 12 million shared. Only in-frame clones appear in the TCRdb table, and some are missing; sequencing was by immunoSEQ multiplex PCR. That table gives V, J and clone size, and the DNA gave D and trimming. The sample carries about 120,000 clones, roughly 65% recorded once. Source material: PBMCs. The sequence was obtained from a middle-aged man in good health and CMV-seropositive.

DNA for the CDR3: TGTGCCAGCAGCCACAGGGGCCTGAGGGCGAACACCGGGGAGCTGTTTTTT. It specifies CASSHRGLRANTGELFF. The rearrangement uses TRBV6-4 and TRBJ2-2; 7 bases line up with TRBD1. The CDR3 is made up of 17 amino acids. With V trimmed by 6 bases and J by 0 bases, 10 bases remained unmatched. Per the germline V gene, CDR1 is MRHNA and CDR2 is SNTAGT.